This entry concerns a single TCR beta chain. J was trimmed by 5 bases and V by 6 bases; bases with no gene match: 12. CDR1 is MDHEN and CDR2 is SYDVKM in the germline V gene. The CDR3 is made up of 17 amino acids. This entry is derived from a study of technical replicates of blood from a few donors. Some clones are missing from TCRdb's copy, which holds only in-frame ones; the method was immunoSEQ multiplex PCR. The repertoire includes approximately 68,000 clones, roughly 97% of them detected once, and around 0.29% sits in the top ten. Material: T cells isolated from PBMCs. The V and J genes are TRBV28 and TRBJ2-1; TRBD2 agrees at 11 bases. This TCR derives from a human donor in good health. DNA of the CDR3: TGTGCCAGCAGCCTCCCCCCCCTAGCGGGAGGAAACAATGAGCAGTTCTTC. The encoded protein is CASSLPPLAGGNNEQFF.